Following are 19 T cell receptor beta chains from one sample sequenced in a study of persistence of HIV-infected CD4 T cells. The immunoSEQ assay was version 4, run in survey mode. The table came from immunoSEQ multiplex PCR; TCRdb's copy has only in-frame clones and leaves some out. Of 15,000 to 25,000 clones listed, 75% to 80% are singletons. The stimulus was lysate of CMV-infected fibroblasts, roughly 9.2 ug/mL. Sorting selected CD4+ T cells upregulating both CD40 ligand and CD69. No antigen has been identified for these receptors. The sample here was CD4+ T cells sorted from PBMCs after approximately 19-hour stimulation, taken from a patient who received antiretroviral therapy. Receptors were obtained from an adult man with HIV who was CMV-seropositive.

In this sample, this clone turned up once. This chain connects TRBV19 to TRBJ1-4; D gene unclear. The CDR3 has 13 residues. The germline V gene encodes CDR1 LNHDA and CDR2 SQIVND (reference sequence). V was clipped by 9 bases and J by 1 base, with 9 bases between them. The CDR3, as DNA: TGTGCCAGCGGCCGGGAAACTAATGAAAAACTGTTTTTT. Translated, it gives CASGRETNEKLFF.

The V call is TRBV28, the J call TRBJ1-2; TRBD1 agrees at 9 bases. Trimming took 8 bases from V and 4 from J; bases not matched to a gene: 14. The CDR3 runs to 16 residues. The germline CDR1 and CDR2 sequences are MDHEN and SYDVKM. CDR3 sequence: CASFRDRANFLYGYTF. As DNA, the CDR3 is TGTGCCAGCTTTCGGGACAGGGCCAACTTCCTCTATGGCTACACCTTC.

This clone has only one observation. J is TRBJ2-1 and V is TRBV27, with D perhaps being TRBD1 or TRBD2 (6 bases each). Between the trimmed V and J ends, which lost 2 bases and 9 bases, there was a span of 11 bases. Looked up from germline, CDR1 is MNHEY and CDR2 is SMNVEV (reference sequence). The CDR3 runs 13 residues. The CDR3 sequence is CASSLGGGGEQFF. The CDR3 DNA follows: TGTGCCAGCAGTTTAGGAGGGGGTGGTGAGCAGTTCTTC.

The table lists this clone with a few counts. The genes are TRBV12-3 or TRBV12-4 and TRBJ1-5; 8 nucleotides align to TRBD1. This CDR3 is built from 13 residues. V was pared by 8 bases and J by 7 bases, with 7 bases of the junction left unmatched. The CDR3 DNA reads as TGTGCCAGCCTGGACAGGGAGGGACAGCCCCAGCATTTT. Its translation is CASLDREGQPQHF.

The chain carries TRBV9 and TRBJ2-7; 7 bases fit TRBD1. Germline assignment: CDR1 SGDLS and CDR2 YYNGEE. V lost 4 bases to trimming and J lost 0 bases; unmatched junction nucleotides: 7. The CDR3 runs 15 residues. The CDR3 sequence: CASSPGQKSSYEQYF. The CDR3 DNA sequence: TGTGCCAGCAGCCCGGGACAGAAGAGCTCCTACGAGCAGTACTTC.

The chain uses TRBV2 and TRBJ2-7; 7 bases match TRBD2. Per the germline V gene, CDR1 is SNHLY and CDR2 is FYNNEI. Unmatched junction bases numbered 1, after V lost 4 bases and J lost 7 bases. The CDR3 totals 11 residues. The CDR3 DNA follows: TGTGCCAGCAGTGGGGGGGGAGAGCAGTACTTC. It codes for CASSGGGEQYF.

The rearrangement uses TRBV14 and TRBJ2-7; D uncertain. V lost 1 base and J lost 6, with 10 bases in between. The CDR3 totals 13 residues. Germline CDR1 is SGHDN and CDR2 is FVKESK. The chain's CDR3 is CASSQAPRSEQYF. As DNA, the CDR3 is TGTGCCAGCAGCCAAGCCCCCCGTTCCGAGCAGTACTTC.

This clone was seen once. The genes are TRBV30 and TRBJ1-5, with 10 bases identical to TRBD1. The CDR3 is made up of 14 amino acids. Germline trimming cut 2 bases from V and 4 bases from J; bases unmatched to any gene: 2. Germline lookup yields CDR1 GTSNPN and CDR2 SVGIG (reference sequence). CDR3 sequence reads: CAWSRDRGNQPQHF. The CDR3 nucleotides are TGTGCCTGGAGTCGGGACAGGGGTAATCAGCCCCAGCATTTT.

The rearrangement uses TRBV7-2 and TRBJ2-7; the D call may be TRBD1 or TRBD2 (6 bases each). Trimming pared 4 bases from V and 3 bases from J, leaving 13 bases between. Germline V gene data show CDR1 as SGHTA and CDR2 as FQGNSA. The CDR3 covers 14 residues. The CDR3: CASSYHGGSYEQYF. The CDR3 nucleotides read TGTGCCAGCAGCTACCACGGGGGCAGCTACGAGCAGTACTTC.

V gene TRBV28 combines with J gene TRBJ2-1; D call uncertain. The CDR3 sequence is 15 residues long. Trimming cost V 3 bases and J 1 base, with 10 bases left between them. CDR1 MDHEN and CDR2 SYDVKM come from the germline V gene. The CDR3 here is CASSLPSFSYNEQFF. The CDR3 bases are TGTGCCAGCAGTTTGCCTAGTTTTTCCTACAATGAGCAGTTCTTC.

This chain uses TRBV2 with TRBJ2-1, with D unclear. The V and J ends lost 7 bases and 2 bases respectively, with 3 bases between them. CDR1 is SNHLY, CDR2 FYNNEI, per germline. This CDR3 is built from 11 residues. The DNA of the CDR3 is TGTGCCAGCACCCCCTACAATGAGCAGTTCTTC. As protein: CASTPYNEQFF.

This chain joins TRBV28 and TRBJ1-1; TRBD1 aligns across 11 bases. CDR1 MDHEN and CDR2 SYDVKM come from the germline V gene. The CDR3 is 15 residues long. After removal of 6 bases from V and 1 base from J, the junction contained 4 bases not matched to a gene. The CDR3 sequence: CASRTGQGANTEAFF. The DNA of the CDR3 is TGTGCCAGCAGAACTGGACAGGGGGCGAACACTGAAGCTTTCTTT.

The table lists this clone with a few counts. CDR3 bases: TGTGCCAGCAGCCAGGACCGGGACAGGGCATGGGAGCAGTACTTC. Encoded protein: CASSQDRDRAWEQYF. The chain carries TRBV4-2 and TRBJ2-7; 9 bases match TRBD1. Germline-derived CDR1 and CDR2 are LGHNA and YNFKEQ. V lost 3 bases to trimming and J lost 7 bases; unmatched junction nucleotides: 10. The CDR3 has 15 residues.

The chain recombines TRBV28 with TRBJ1-5, with 9 bases that match TRBD1. Germline V gene sequence: CDR1 MDHEN, CDR2 SYDVKM. This CDR3 is 16 amino acids long. J gave up 12 bases and V 5 bases, and 17 bases lay outside the gene matches. This CDR3 reads CASSPPKQGALDNQHF. The CDR3 DNA reads as TGTGCCAGCAGTCCCCCCAAACAGGGGGCCCTCGATAACCAGCATTTT.

The chain has TRBV28 and TRBJ2-7, with D possibly being TRBD1 (6 bases). V was clipped by 1 base and J by 0 bases, with 13 bases between them. CDR1 is MDHEN, CDR2 SYDVKM, per germline. The CDR3 runs 16 residues. CDR3 nucleotide sequence: TGTGCCAGCAGTTTATACTTCCAGGGGAGCTCCTACGAGCAGTACTTC. This encodes CASSLYFQGSSYEQYF.

CDR3 coding DNA: TGTGCCAGCAGTGACAGGGGGAGCACTGAAGCTTTCTTT. This translates into CASSDRGSTEAFF. This chain uses TRBV12-3 or TRBV12-4 with TRBJ1-1, with 9 bases matching TRBD1. The CDR3 extends over 13 amino acids. The junction had 2 bases not matched to a gene; V was cut back by 5 bases and J by 4 bases.

In this sample, this clone turned up a few times. This chain connects TRBV6-5 to TRBJ2-3; 7 bases are shared with TRBD2. The V segment lost 1 base and the J segment 5 bases; nucleotides outside the gene matches: 0. Germline CDR1 and CDR2: MNHEY and SVGAGI. This CDR3 is built from 13 residues. Here the CDR3 DNA reads TGTGCCAGCAGTTACTGGGGGGGAGATACGCAGTATTTT. Translating gives CASSYWGGDTQYF.

V is TRBV19 and J is TRBJ1-2, with D possibly TRBD1 on 5 matching bases. Germline V gene lookup returns CDR1 LNHDA and CDR2 SQIVND (reference sequence). CDR3 size: 16 residues. V was cut by 5 bases and J by 3 bases, with 19 bases left in between. This CDR3 is CASSSASAGTYYGYTF. The CDR3 nucleotides are TGTGCCAGTAGTTCCGCCTCCGCGGGGACCTACTATGGCTACACCTTC.

V usage is TRBV19 and J usage is TRBJ1-1; 8 bases match TRBD1. The CDR3 loop spans 16 amino acids. With 5 bases clipped from V and 0 bases from J, the junction kept 8 bases outside the gene matches. From germline, CDR1 is LNHDA and CDR2 SQIVND (reference sequence). For the CDR3, the DNA is TGTGCCAGTAGTTCGCGACGGACAGGGATGAACACTGAAGCTTTCTTT. Translated, it gives CASSSRRTGMNTEAFF.